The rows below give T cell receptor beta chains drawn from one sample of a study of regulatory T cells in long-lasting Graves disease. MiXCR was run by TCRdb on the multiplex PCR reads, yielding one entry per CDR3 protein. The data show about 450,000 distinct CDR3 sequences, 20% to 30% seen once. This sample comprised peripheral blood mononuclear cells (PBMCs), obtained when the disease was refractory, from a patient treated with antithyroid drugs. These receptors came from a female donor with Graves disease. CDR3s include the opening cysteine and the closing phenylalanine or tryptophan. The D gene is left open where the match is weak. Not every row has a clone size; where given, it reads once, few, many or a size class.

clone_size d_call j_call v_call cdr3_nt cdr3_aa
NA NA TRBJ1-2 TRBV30 TGTGCCTGGAGGACAGTAATTTATGGCTACACCTTC CAWRTVIYGYTF
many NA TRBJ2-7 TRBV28 TGTGCCAGCAGCTTAGAGGTAGGGGCCTACGAGCAGTACTTC CASSLEVGAYEQYF
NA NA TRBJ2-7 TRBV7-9 TGTGCCAGCAGCTTCCAGGGATACTACGAGCAGTACTTC CASSFQGYYEQYF
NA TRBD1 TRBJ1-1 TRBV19 TGTGCCAGTAGTATTCAGGGGGTGGGCACTGAAGCTTTCTTT CASSIQGVGTEAFF
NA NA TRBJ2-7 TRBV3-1 TGTGCCAGCAGCCAAAGGTCGGCCGGGTACTACGAGCAGTACTTC CASSQRSAGYYEQYF
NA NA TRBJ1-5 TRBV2 TGTGCCAGCACCATTGGGGAGAATCAGCCCCAGCATTTT CASTIGENQPQHF
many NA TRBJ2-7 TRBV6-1 TGTGCCAGCAGCGACGACCGGTCAACCTACGAGCAGTACTTC CASSDDRSTYEQYF
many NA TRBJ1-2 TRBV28 TGTGCCAGCAGCCTTGGGGGGGCAGGCTCTAACTATGGCTACACCTTC CASSLGGAGSNYGYTF
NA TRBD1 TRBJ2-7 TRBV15 TGTGCCACCAGCAGAGCTTCCGGGACAGGGAGGAACGAGCAGTACTTC CATSRASGTGRNEQYF
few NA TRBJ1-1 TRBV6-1 TGTGCCAGCAGAGAGCAGGGATCGAACACTGAAGCTTTCTTT CASREQGSNTEAFF
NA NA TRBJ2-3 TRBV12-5 TGTGCTAGTGGTCTCTATGGGGTCCCTAGCACAGATACGCAGTATTTT CASGLYGVPSTDTQYF
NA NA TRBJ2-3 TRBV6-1 TGTGCCAGCACTAAAACAGGGTTAGGAGATACGCAGTATTTT CASTKTGLGDTQYF
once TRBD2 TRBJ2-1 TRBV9 TGTGCCAGCAGCGTAGAAGGGACTAGCGGGAGCCCTGTGTTCTTC CASSVEGTSGSPVFF
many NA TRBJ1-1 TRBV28 TGTGCCACCTCCCCAAGGAACACTGAAGCTTTCTTT CATSPRNTEAFF
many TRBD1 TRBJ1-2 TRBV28 TGTGCCAGCAGGGAAGAAGGGGGCGCGAACTATGGCTACACCTTC CASREEGGANYGYTF
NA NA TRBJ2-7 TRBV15 TGTGCCACCAGCAACCCCGGGGCCTCCTACGAGCAGTACTTC CATSNPGASYEQYF
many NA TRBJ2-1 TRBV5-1 TGCGCCAGCAGCGAGAACAATGAGCAGTTCTTC CASSENNEQFF
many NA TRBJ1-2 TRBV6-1 TGTGCCAGCAGTCGCGGGAATGGCTATGGCTACACCTTC CASSRGNGYGYTF
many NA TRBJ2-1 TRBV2 TGTGCCATCCTTCGAGGGCTACGTGGCAATGAGCAGTTCTTC CAILRGLRGNEQFF
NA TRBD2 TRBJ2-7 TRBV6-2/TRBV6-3 TGTGCCAGCAGTTACGCGGCTAGCGGGACCCCACGGCAGTACTTC CASSYAASGTPRQYF
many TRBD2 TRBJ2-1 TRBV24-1 TGTGCCACCAGCTATAGCGGGAATCCCTACAATGAGCAGTTCTTC CATSYSGNPYNEQFF
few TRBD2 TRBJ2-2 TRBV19 TGTGCCAGTAGTAGAAAGACTAGCGGGAGCGTCTACACCGGGGAGCTGTTTTTT CASSRKTSGSVYTGELFF
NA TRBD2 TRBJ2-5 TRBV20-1 TGCAGTGCCAGAGGACTGGCGGGGGAGGGGACCCAGTACTTC CSARGLAGEGTQYF
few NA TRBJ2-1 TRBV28 TGTGCCAGCAGTTTAATTACGTCCTACAATGAGCAGTTCTTC CASSLITSYNEQFF
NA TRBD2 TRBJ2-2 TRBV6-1 TGTGCCAGCAGTAAGACTAGCGGGGGGAACACCGGGGAGCTGTTTTTT CASSKTSGGNTGELFF
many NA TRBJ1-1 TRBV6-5 TGTGCCAGCAGTTCCTTAATGAGGACTGAAGCTTTCTTT CASSSLMRTEAFF
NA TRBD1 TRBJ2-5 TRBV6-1 TGTGCCAGCAGCTTAGACAGGGGGCTTACTAGTACCCTGGGAGGGGCCCAGTACTTC CASSLDRGLTSTLGGAQYF
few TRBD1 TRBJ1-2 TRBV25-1 TGTGCCAGCAGTGAAGCCGGGACAGGGGTTAACTATGGCTACACCTTC CASSEAGTGVNYGYTF
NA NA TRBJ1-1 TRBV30 TGTGCCTGGAGACGGGTTGCCACTGAAGCTTTCTTT CAWRRVATEAFF